Listed here are 26 T cell receptor beta chains from one sample, sequenced in a study of blood T cell repertoires in COVID-19. Produced via immunoSEQ multiplex PCR; TCRdb's table is partial and in-frame only. The sample has around 180,000 clones; 88% are singletons. The material sequenced was peripheral blood. The receptors come from a man between 60 and 75 years old with acute or convalescent COVID-19.

This chain joins TRBV18 and TRBJ1-5; no definite D call. Germline V lookup: CDR1 KGHSH, CDR2 LQKENI. The germline V and J ends were trimmed by 3 bases and 5 bases, with 11 bases remaining between them. The CDR3 runs to 14 residues. CDR3 in amino acids: CASSPLGTDQPQHF. The CDR3 DNA follows: TGTGCCAGCTCACCCCTTGGTACTGATCAGCCCCAGCATTTT.

The chain combines TRBV2 with TRBJ1-5; D remains ambiguous. The CDR3 has 15 residues. Germline V gene lookup returns CDR1 SNHLY and CDR2 FYNNEI. The V and J ends lost 0 bases and 2 bases respectively, with 8 bases between them. CDR3 DNA sequence: TGTGCCAGCAGTGAAGCGCGGATCGGCAATCAGCCCCAGCATTTT. Amino acids: CASSEARIGNQPQHF.

The chain is built from TRBV4-3 and TRBJ2-1; D might be TRBD2 (6 bases). V shed 0 bases and J shed 3 bases, with 15 bases lying between them. The CDR3 loop spans 17 amino acids. Germline lookup yields CDR1 LGHNA and CDR2 YSLEER. The CDR3 loop is CASSQERGTPNYNEQFF. CDR3 DNA sequence: TGCGCCAGCAGCCAAGAACGGGGGACGCCGAACTACAATGAGCAGTTCTTC.

The V and J genes are TRBV7-6 and TRBJ1-6; 9 bases map to TRBD1. The CDR3 loop spans 16 amino acids. The germline V gene has CDR1 SGHVS and CDR2 FNYEAQ. The V gene end was trimmed by 2 bases and the J gene end by 7 bases; junction bases not matched to a gene: 6. CDR3 DNA sequence: TGTGCCAGCAGCTTAATCGGGGGACAGGGAAATTCACCCCTCCACTTT. It specifies CASSLIGGQGNSPLHF. Supplemented by reference TRBV7-6 and TRBJ1-6, the full variable domain reads GAGVSQSPRYKVTKRGQDVALRCDPISGHVSLYWYRQALGQGPEFLTYFNYEAQQDKSGLPNDRFSAERPEGSISTLTIQRTEQRDSAMYRCASSLIGGQGNSPLHFGNGTRLTVT.

V is TRBV30 and J is TRBJ1-1, with TRBD1 identical over 8 bases. The CDR3 spans 16 residues. Unmatched junction bases numbered 14, after V lost 6 bases and J lost 2 bases. Germline V lookup: CDR1 GTSNPN, CDR2 SVGIG (reference sequence). The DNA of the CDR3 is TGTGCCTGTACCCCCCGGGGCAGGGGGCAAAACACTGAAGCTTTCTTT. Translated, it gives CACTPRGRGQNTEAFF.

This clone was counted between two and nine times. This chain links TRBV11-3 with TRBJ1-1; TRBD1 matches 7 bases. The CDR3 contains 14 residues. Trimming removed 5 bases from V and 4 bases from J; junction bases left unmatched: 7. Per germline, CDR1 SGHNT and CDR2 YENEEA. The CDR3: CASSPRQGVTEAFF. CDR3 sequence (DNA): TGTGCCAGCAGCCCGAGACAGGGAGTCACTGAAGCTTTCTTT.

The CDR3 is CATSDLDSDSNQPQHF. The CDR3, as DNA: TGTGCCACCAGTGACCTCGACAGTGATAGCAATCAGCCCCAGCATTTT. J is TRBJ1-5 and V is TRBV24-1; D may be TRBD1 (5 bases). This CDR3 has 16 amino acids. The germline V gene has CDR1 KGHDR and CDR2 SFDVKD. V was shortened by 4 bases and J by 0 bases, with 12 bases between the two germline ends.

This chain links TRBV7-9 with TRBJ2-1, with D possibly TRBD2 on 5 matching bases. CDR3 length equals 16 residues. The V and J ends lost 2 bases and 9 bases respectively, with 20 bases between them. The germline CDR1 and CDR2 sequences are SEHNR and FQNEAQ (reference sequence). CDR3 sequence: CASSLILRGDKGEQFF. Written as DNA, the CDR3 is TGTGCCAGCAGCTTAATTCTACGGGGTGATAAGGGTGAGCAGTTCTTC.

The rearrangement uses TRBV19 and TRBJ1-4; 10 nucleotides match TRBD1. This CDR3 comprises 16 residues. Germline V lookup: CDR1 LNHDA, CDR2 SQIVND (reference sequence). Trimming took 4 bases from V and 4 from J; bases not matched to a gene: 6. CDR3 region: CASSSGQGELNEKLFF. Written as DNA, the CDR3 is TGTGCCAGTAGTAGCGGACAGGGGGAACTTAATGAAAAACTGTTTTTT.

V and J are TRBV11-2 and TRBJ1-3, with a tentative D call TRBD1 (6 bases). The V end lost 2 bases, the J end lost 0 bases, and 14 bases lay between the germline ends. This CDR3 has 17 amino acids. CDR1 and CDR2 from the germline V gene are SGHAT and FQNNGV. The CDR3 region is CASSLRTVSHSGNTIYF. The CDR3 DNA sequence: TGTGCCAGCAGCTTAAGGACAGTCAGCCACTCTGGAAACACCATATATTTT.

J is TRBJ2-2 and V is TRBV15, with TRBD2 matching over 7 bases. The CDR3 extends over 16 amino acids. Germline CDR1 reads LNHNV; CDR2 reads YYDKDF (reference sequence). The trim removed 3 bases at V and 0 bases at J, leaving 4 bases unmatched. CDR3 loop: CATSRGGSSNTGELFF. The CDR3 nucleotides read TGTGCCACCAGCAGGGGAGGGAGTTCGAACACCGGGGAGCTGTTTTTT.

V gene TRBV7-8 combines with J gene TRBJ1-4; 7 nucleotides align to TRBD1. J was trimmed by 5 bases and V by 5 bases; bases with no gene match: 8. From germline, CDR1 is SGHVS and CDR2 FQNEAQ. CDR3 size: 15 residues. For the CDR3, the DNA is TGTGCCAGCAGCCCTCGACAGGGTGGGAATGAAAAACTGTTTTTT. Its translation is CASSPRQGGNEKLFF. The full variable domain, with the rest looked up from reference TRBV7-8 and TRBJ1-4, is GAGVSQSPRYKVAKRGQDVALRCDPISGHVSLFWYQQALGQGPEFLTYFQNEAQLDKSGLPSDRFFAERPEGSVSTLKIQRTQQEDSAVYLCASSPRQGGNEKLFFGSGTQLSVL.

This clone has just one count. The V and J genes are TRBV7-6 and TRBJ2-7; D perhaps matches TRBD1 (7 bases). Germline CDR1 SGHVS, CDR2 FNYEAQ. This CDR3 contains 17 residues. Trimming took 3 bases from V and 0 from J, leaving 18 bases between them. The CDR3 reads CASSFRGAGQFSYEQYF. CDR3 nucleotide sequence: TGTGCCAGCAGCTTTAGGGGGGCGGGACAGTTCTCCTACGAGCAGTACTTC. The full variable domain, completed using reference TRBV7-6 and TRBJ2-7, is GAGVSQSPRYKVTKRGQDVALRCDPISGHVSLYWYRQALGQGPEFLTYFNYEAQQDKSGLPNDRFSAERPEGSISTLTIQRTEQRDSAMYRCASSFRGAGQFSYEQYFGPGTRLTVT.

The gene calls are TRBV6-5 and TRBJ2-7, with 8 bases fitting TRBD1. Germline CDR1 and CDR2: MNHEY and SVGAGI. The CDR3 covers 14 residues. V was pared by 6 bases and J by 4 bases, with 8 bases of the junction left unmatched. Written as DNA, the CDR3 is TGTGCCAGCAGGTTGGGGACAGGTCCTTACGAGCAGTACTTC. Its protein is CASRLGTGPYEQYF.

The chain joins TRBV7-9 to TRBJ2-3; a possible D gene is TRBD1 (5 bases). Germline values: CDR1 SEHNR, CDR2 FQNEAQ (reference sequence). Trimming left V 5 bases short and J 6 bases short, with 18 bases between. The CDR3 contains 15 residues. This CDR3 is CASSPLRMQGDTQYF. The CDR3 nucleotides read TGTGCCAGCAGCCCGCTCCGGATGCAGGGTGATACGCAGTATTTT.

This chain uses TRBV5-6 with TRBJ1-1, with D possibly TRBD1 on 5 matching bases. This CDR3 has 14 amino acids. V dropped 0 bases and J dropped 6 bases, with 12 bases sitting between them. Germline V gives CDR1 SGHDT, CDR2 YYEEEE. CDR3 region: CASSLVWRGSEAFF. The CDR3 DNA reads TGTGCCAGCAGCTTGGTCTGGCGGGGGTCTGAAGCTTTCTTT.

V is TRBV10-1 and J is TRBJ1-4; no definite D call. The CDR3 covers 13 residues. The germline gives CDR1 WNHNN, CDR2 SYGVQD (reference sequence). Trimming shortened V by 9 bases and J by 8 bases, and 16 bases separated the two germline ends. CDR3 protein: CARNIDPEEKLFF. CDR3 coding DNA: TGCGCCAGAAACATCGACCCGGAGGAAAAACTGTTTTTT.

The V and J genes are TRBV5-1 and TRBJ1-1; 7 nucleotides agree with TRBD1. V gave up 5 bases and J gave up 8 bases; unmatched junction bases: 6. Per the germline V gene, CDR1 is SGHRS and CDR2 is YFSETQ. The CDR3 runs to 12 residues. CDR3 sequence: CASRPDREEAFF. The CDR3 DNA sequence: TGCGCCAGCAGACCCGACAGGGAAGAAGCTTTCTTT.

The CDR3 sequence is CASSFGQGAPNSPLHF. The DNA for the CDR3 is TGTGCCAGCAGTTTCGGACAGGGAGCCCCTAATTCACCCCTCCACTTT. V is TRBV7-9 and J is TRBJ1-6, with TRBD1 matching over 8 bases. Looked up from germline, CDR1 is SEHNR and CDR2 is FQNEAQ (reference sequence). Trimming took 6 bases from V and 6 from J; bases not matched to a gene: 10. The CDR3 length is 16 residues.

This clone showed up just a few times. This rearrangement joins TRBV7-9 to TRBJ1-1; D gene unclear. The CDR3 contains 14 residues. CDR1 SEHNR and CDR2 FQNEAQ come from the germline V gene (reference sequence). Trimming stripped 5 bases from V and 4 bases from J, with 14 bases between. CDR3 residues: CASSPGAKVTEAFF. CDR3 nucleotide sequence: TGTGCCAGCAGCCCGGGAGCGAAGGTCACTGAAGCTTTCTTT.

The J gene is TRBJ2-5, the V gene TRBV3-1 (or the pseudogene TRBV3-2); 8 positions agree with TRBD1. The trim removed 3 bases at V and 2 bases at J, leaving 8 bases unmatched. The CDR3 consists of 16 residues. In germline, CDR1 is LGHDT, CDR2 YNNKEL (reference sequence). As DNA, the CDR3 is TGTGCCAGCAGCCACCAACAGGGGGTCGGGCAAGAGACCCAGTACTTC. Translating gives CASSHQQGVGQETQYF.

The chain employs TRBV30 and TRBJ2-7; maybe TRBD2 (5 bases). The V and J ends lost 0 bases and 3 bases respectively, with 15 bases between them. The length of the CDR3 is 15 residues. Germline CDR1 GTSNPN, CDR2 SVGIG (reference sequence). The CDR3: CAWSVGGIGGYEQYV. In nucleotides, the CDR3 is TGTGCCTGGAGTGTAGGAGGCATAGGAGGCTACGAGCAGTACGTC.

This clone was seen a handful of times. The V and J genes are TRBV14 and TRBJ2-7; unclear D gene. From germline, CDR1 is SGHDN and CDR2 FVKESK. The V end was cut by 4 bases, the J end by 6 bases, with 13 bases between. The CDR3 is 13 amino acids. CDR3 nucleotides: TGTGCCAGCAGCCCGTACGGGTTAGGCGAGCAGTACGTC. Its protein product is CASSPYGLGEQYV.

The chain couples TRBV24-1 to TRBJ2-5; TRBD2 is a possible D gene (6 bases). The V end lost 4 bases, the J end lost 2 bases, and 10 bases lay between the germline ends. Per germline, CDR1 KGHDR and CDR2 SFDVKD. The CDR3 loop spans 14 amino acids. CDR3 in DNA: TGTGCCACCAGTGAGTCGGCGGGACAAGAGACCCAGTACTTC. Its translation is CATSESAGQETQYF.

The rearrangement uses TRBV29-1 and TRBJ1-5, with 9 bases matching TRBD1. Germline loops: CDR1 SQVTM, CDR2 ANQGSEA. CDR3 length equals 12 residues. V lost 6 bases and J lost 5; bases outside the gene matches: 2. Written as DNA, the CDR3 is TGCAGCGTGGGACAGGGTGATCAGCCCCAGCATTTT. This sequence encodes CSVGQGDQPQHF.

This clone came up once. The chain recombines TRBV6-5 with TRBJ1-2; no definite D call. Germline V gene lookup returns CDR1 MNHEY and CDR2 SVGAGI. Between the trimmed V and J ends, which lost 3 bases and 3 bases, there was a span of 11 bases. The CDR3 totals 14 residues. CDR3 bases: TGTGCCAGCAGTTATAAGGAGAGGTACTATGGCTACACCTTC. This encodes CASSYKERYYGYTF.